This passage covers 8 T cell receptor beta chains from one sample sequenced in a study of cytomegalovirus exposure and HLA in healthy donors (TCRdb year 2017). Preparation of the library involved the immunoSEQ multiplex PCR assay. TCRdb carries this immuneACCESS record with in-frame sequences only. Its versions omit some clonotypes, under half of them owing to an unresolved V gene in the studies checked, with the rest unexplained. This sample has some 120,000 clones in its table, and roughly nine tenths of those were observed once. 0.95% to 1.3% of the sample lies in the top ten. The sequencing input was PBMCs. Source of these receptors: a woman aged 18 to 35 in good health and CMV-seronegative.

The V call is TRBV10-1, the J call TRBJ2-2, with D possibly TRBD2 on 5 matching bases. CDR1 is WNHNN and CDR2 is SYGVQD in the germline V gene (reference sequence). The ends were cut back, 2 bases at V and 3 bases at J, with 19 bases in the middle. There are 18 residues in the CDR3. CDR3 protein: CASSEVLGAIPYTGELFF. In DNA form, the CDR3 reads TGCGCCAGCAGTGAGGTACTAGGCGCGATACCATACACCGGGGAGCTGTTTTTT.

The chain links TRBV30 to TRBJ2-4; 7 bases align to TRBD1. This CDR3 spans 16 amino acids. CDR1 GTSNPN and CDR2 SVGIG come from the germline V gene (reference sequence). The junction had 10 bases not matched to a gene; V was cut back by 0 bases and J by 5 bases. The CDR3 sequence is CAWSVPGTARQNIQYF. In DNA, the CDR3 is TGTGCCTGGAGTGTTCCCGGGACAGCCAGACAAAACATTCAGTACTTC.

V gene TRBV10-1 combines with J gene TRBJ2-1; 12 bases align to TRBD2. The CDR3 has 15 residues. The V and J ends lost 5 bases and 4 bases, in that order; junction bases with no gene match: 3. Germline lookup yields CDR1 WNHNN and CDR2 SYGVQD (reference sequence). The CDR3, as DNA: TGCGCCAGCAGTAACGGACTAGCGGGATACAATGAGCAGTTCTTC. Residues: CASSNGLAGYNEQFF.

V and J are TRBV4-2 and TRBJ1-4, with 7 positions matching TRBD1. V was clipped by 2 bases and J by 3 bases; unmatched bases: 6. CDR1 and CDR2 from the germline V gene are LGHNA and YNFKEQ. The CDR3 runs to 16 residues. CDR3 in amino acids: CASSQPGGHPNEKLFF. Written as DNA, the CDR3 is TGTGCCAGCAGCCAACCAGGGGGTCATCCTAATGAAAAACTGTTTTTT.

The V and J genes are TRBV5-4 and TRBJ2-2; 7 nucleotides line up with TRBD2. J gave up 4 bases and V 3 bases, and 15 bases lay outside the gene matches. The CDR3 is made up of 18 amino acids. CDR1 and CDR2 from the germline V gene are SGHNT and YYREEE (reference sequence). CDR3 coding DNA: TGTGCCAGCAGCTCACATCGGGGAGGGCGGGAAGGCACCGGGGAGCTGTTTTTT. This codes for CASSSHRGGREGTGELFF.

The table lists this clone with a few counts. This chain uses TRBV13 with TRBJ1-2; D might be TRBD1 (5 bases). Germline values: CDR1 PRHDT, CDR2 FYEKMQ (reference sequence). This CDR3 has 16 residues. Trimming took 1 base from V and 8 from J, leaving 20 bases between them. CDR3 sequence (DNA): TGTGCCAGCAGCTTAGCCCTTTACGGAGGGGCGAAAGGCTACACCTTC. Encoded protein: CASSLALYGGAKGYTF. Based on the CDR3 plus reference TRBV13 and TRBJ1-2, the full variable domain is AAGVIQSPRHLIKEKRETATLKCYPIPRHDTVYWYQQGPGQDPQFLISFYEKMQSDKGSIPDRFSAQQFSDYHSELNMSSLELGDSALYFCASSLALYGGAKGYTFGSGTRLTVV.

This clone was observed a few times. The chain couples TRBV28 to TRBJ2-7; D is possibly TRBD1 (6 bases). The germline V gene has CDR1 MDHEN and CDR2 SYDVKM. This CDR3 region has 14 residues. V was pared by 1 base and J by 4 bases, with 11 bases between. In DNA form, the CDR3 reads TGTGCCAGCAGTTTATCAGCAGGGGTATACGAGCAGTACGTC. Its translation: CASSLSAGVYEQYV.

The chain is built from TRBV27 and TRBJ1-4, with TRBD1 identical over 11 bases. The CDR3 has 17 residues. Looked up from germline, CDR1 is MNHEY and CDR2 is SMNVEV (reference sequence). V dropped 4 bases and J dropped 6; count of bases not matched to a gene: 10. Written as DNA, the CDR3 is TGTGCCAGCAGTTCGAGGACAGGGGGCGGAAGGGATGAAAAACTGTTTTTT. Translating gives CASSSRTGGGRDEKLFF.